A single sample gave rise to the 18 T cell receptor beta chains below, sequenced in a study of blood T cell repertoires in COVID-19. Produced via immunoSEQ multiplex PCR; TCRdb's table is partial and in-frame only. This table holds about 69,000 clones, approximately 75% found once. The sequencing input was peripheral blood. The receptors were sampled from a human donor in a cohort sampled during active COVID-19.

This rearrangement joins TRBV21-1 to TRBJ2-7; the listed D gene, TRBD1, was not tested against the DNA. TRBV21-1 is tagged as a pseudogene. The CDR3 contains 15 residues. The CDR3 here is CASSKRGQGAHEQYF. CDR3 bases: TGTGCCAGCAGCAAACGGGGACAGGGGGCCCACGAGCAGTACTTC.

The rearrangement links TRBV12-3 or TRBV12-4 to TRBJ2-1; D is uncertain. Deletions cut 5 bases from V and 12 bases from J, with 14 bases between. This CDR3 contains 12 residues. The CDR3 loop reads CASSTPSEAQFF. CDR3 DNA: TGTGCCAGCAGTACCCCCTCAGAGGCGCAGTTCTTC.

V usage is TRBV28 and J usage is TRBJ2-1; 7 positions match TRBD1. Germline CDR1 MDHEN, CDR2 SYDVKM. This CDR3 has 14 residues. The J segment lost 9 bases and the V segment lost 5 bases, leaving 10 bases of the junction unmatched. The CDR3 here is CASSMNTGDGEQFF. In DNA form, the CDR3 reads TGTGCCAGCAGTATGAATACAGGGGACGGTGAGCAGTTCTTC.

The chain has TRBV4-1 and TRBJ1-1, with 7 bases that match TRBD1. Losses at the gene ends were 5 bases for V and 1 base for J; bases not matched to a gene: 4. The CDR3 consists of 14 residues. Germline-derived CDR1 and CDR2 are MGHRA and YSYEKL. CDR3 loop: CASSGGQKNTEAFF. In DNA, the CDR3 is TGCGCCAGCAGCGGGGGACAGAAGAACACTGAAGCTTTCTTT.

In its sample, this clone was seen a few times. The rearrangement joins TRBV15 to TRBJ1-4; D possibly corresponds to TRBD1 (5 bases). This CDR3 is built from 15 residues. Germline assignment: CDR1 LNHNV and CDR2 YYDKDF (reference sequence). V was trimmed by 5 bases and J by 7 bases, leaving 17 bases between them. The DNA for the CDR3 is TGTGCCACCAGCCGCCTTGGGGGGATAAGTGAAAAACTGTTTTTT. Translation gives CATSRLGGISEKLFF.

This CDR3 reads CASRGLVNEQFF. CDR3 nucleotide sequence: TGTGCCAGCAGAGGACTGGTCAATGAGCAGTTCTTC. This sequence joins TRBV5-6 and TRBJ2-1; possibly TRBD2 for D (5 bases). The CDR3 totals 12 residues. Trimming left V 5 bases short and J 6 bases short, with 9 bases between. CDR1 and CDR2 (germline): SGHDT, YYEEEE. Using reference TRBV5-6 and TRBJ2-1 for the parts outside the CDR3, the full variable domain is DAGVTQSPTHLIKTRGQQVTLRCSPKSGHDTVSWYQQALGQGPQFIFQYYEEEERQRGNFPDRFSGHQFPNYSSELNVNALLLGDSALYLCASRGLVNEQFFGPGTRLTVL.

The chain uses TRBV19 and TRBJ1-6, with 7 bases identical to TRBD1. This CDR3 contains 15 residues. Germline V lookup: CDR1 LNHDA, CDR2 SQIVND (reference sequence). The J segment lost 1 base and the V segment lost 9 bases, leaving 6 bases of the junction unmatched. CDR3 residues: CASETGPSYNSPLHF. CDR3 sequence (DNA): TGTGCCAGCGAGACAGGGCCTTCCTATAATTCACCCCTCCACTTT.

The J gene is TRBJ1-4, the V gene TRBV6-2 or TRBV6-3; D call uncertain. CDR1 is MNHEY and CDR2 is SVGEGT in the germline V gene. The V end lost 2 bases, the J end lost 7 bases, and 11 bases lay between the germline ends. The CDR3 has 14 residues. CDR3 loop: CASSYNRGGEKLFF. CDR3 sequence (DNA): TGTGCCAGCAGTTACAATAGAGGAGGTGAAAAACTGTTTTTT.

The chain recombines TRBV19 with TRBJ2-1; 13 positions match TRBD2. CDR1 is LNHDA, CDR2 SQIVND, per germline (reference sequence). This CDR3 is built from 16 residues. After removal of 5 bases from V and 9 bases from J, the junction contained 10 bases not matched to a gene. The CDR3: CASSAKLAGGPGEQFF. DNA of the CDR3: TGTGCCAGTAGTGCGAAACTAGCGGGAGGGCCTGGTGAGCAGTTCTTC.

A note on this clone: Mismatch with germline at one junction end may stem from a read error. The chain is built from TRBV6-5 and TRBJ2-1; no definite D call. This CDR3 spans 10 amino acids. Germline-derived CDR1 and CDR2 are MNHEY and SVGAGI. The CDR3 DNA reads TGTGCCAGCACCCAAGCATCGCCGATCTTC. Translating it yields CASTQASPIF.

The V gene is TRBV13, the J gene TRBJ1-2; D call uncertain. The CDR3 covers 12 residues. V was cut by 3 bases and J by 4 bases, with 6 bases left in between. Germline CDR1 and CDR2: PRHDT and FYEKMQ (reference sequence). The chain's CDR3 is CASSFDSYGYTF. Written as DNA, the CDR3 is TGTGCCAGCAGCTTCGATAGCTATGGCTACACCTTC.

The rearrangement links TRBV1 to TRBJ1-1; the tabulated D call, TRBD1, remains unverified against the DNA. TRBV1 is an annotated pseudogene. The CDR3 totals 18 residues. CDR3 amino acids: CTSLFKETQGVNNTEAFF. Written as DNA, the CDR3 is TGCACCAGCTTATTCAAAGAAACCCAAGGGGTGAATAACACTGAAGCTTTCTTT.

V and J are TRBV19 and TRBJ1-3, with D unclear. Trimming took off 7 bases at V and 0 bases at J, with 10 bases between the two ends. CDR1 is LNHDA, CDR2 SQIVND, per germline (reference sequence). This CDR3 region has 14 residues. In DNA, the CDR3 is TGTGCCAGTACCATCGACTCCTCTGGAAACACCATATATTTT. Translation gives CASTIDSSGNTIYF. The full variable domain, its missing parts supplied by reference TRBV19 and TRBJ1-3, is DGGITQSPKYLFRKEGQNVTLSCEQNLNHDAMYWYRQDPGQGLRLIYYSQIVNDFQKGDIAEGYSVSREKKESFPLTVTSAQKNPTAFYLCASTIDSSGNTIYFGEGSWLTVV.

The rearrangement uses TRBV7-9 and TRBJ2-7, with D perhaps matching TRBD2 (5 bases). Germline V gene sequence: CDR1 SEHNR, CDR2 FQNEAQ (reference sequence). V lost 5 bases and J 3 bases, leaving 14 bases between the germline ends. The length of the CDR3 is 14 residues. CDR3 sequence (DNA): TGTGCCAGCAGCCCGAAGGACGGAGGCTACGAGCAGTACTTC. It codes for CASSPKDGGYEQYF.

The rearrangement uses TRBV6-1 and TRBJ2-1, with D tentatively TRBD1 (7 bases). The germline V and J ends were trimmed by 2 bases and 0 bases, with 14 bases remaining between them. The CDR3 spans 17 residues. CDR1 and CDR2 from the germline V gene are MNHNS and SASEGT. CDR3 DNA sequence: TGTGCCAGCAGTGAATTCGGGGGACAGAGCTCCTACAATGAGCAGTTCTTC. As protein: CASSEFGGQSSYNEQFF.

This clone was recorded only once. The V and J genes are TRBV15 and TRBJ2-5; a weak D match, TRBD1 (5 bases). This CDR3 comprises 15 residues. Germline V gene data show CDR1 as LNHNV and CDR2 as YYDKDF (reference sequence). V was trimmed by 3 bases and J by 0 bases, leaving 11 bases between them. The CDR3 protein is CATSRGLQDQETQYF. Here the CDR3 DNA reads TGTGCCACCAGCAGGGGATTACAGGACCAAGAGACCCAGTACTTC. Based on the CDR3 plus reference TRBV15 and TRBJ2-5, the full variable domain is DAMVIQNPRYQVTQFGKPVTLSCSQTLNHNVMYWYQQKSSQAPKLLFHYYDKDFNNEADTPDNFQSRRPNTSFCFLDIRSPGLGDTAMYLCATSRGLQDQETQYFGPGTRLLVL.

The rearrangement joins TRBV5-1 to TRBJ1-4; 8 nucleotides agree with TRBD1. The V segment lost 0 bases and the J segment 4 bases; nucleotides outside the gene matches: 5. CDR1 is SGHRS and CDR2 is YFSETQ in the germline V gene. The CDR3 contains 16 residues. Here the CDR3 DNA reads TGCGCCAGCAGCTTGGAGGGACAGGCAATTAATGAAAAACTGTTTTTT. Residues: CASSLEGQAINEKLFF. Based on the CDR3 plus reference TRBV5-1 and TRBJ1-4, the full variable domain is KAGVTQTPRYLIKTRGQQVTLSCSPISGHRSVSWYQQTPGQGLQFLFEYFSETQRNKGNFPGRFSGRQFSNSRSEMNVSTLELGDSALYLCASSLEGQAINEKLFFGSGTQLSVL.

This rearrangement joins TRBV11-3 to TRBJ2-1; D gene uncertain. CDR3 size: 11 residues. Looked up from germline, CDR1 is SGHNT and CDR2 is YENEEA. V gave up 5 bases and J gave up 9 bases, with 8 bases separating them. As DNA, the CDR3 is TGTGCCAGCAGCGTACTTCCTGAGCAGTTCTTC. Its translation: CASSVLPEQFF.